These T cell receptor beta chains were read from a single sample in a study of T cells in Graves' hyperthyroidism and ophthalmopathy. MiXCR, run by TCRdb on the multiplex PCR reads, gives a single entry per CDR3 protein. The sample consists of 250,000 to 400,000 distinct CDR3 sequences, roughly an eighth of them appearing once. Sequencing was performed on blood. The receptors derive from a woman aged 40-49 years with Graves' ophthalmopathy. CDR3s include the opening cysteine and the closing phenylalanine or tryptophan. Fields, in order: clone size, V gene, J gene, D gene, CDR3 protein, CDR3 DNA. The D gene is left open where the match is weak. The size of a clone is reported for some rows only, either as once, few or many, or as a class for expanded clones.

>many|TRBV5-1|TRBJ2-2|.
CASSLGAGPTGELFF
TGCGCCAGCAGCTTGGGGGCAGGGCCCACCGGGGAGCTGTTTTTT
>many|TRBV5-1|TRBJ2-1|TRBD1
CASREWTGSSYNEQFF
TGCGCCAGCAGAGAATGGACAGGGAGCTCCTACAATGAGCAGTTCTTC
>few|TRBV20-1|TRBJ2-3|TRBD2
CSARLAGGEDTQYF
TGCAGTGCTCGACTAGCGGGGGGTGAAGATACGCAGTATTTT
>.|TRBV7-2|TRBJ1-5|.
CASSLGGRVNNQPQHF
TGTGCCAGCAGCTTAGGTGGCAGGGTGAACAATCAGCCCCAGCATTTT
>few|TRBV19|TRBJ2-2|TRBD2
CASSISGGLNTGELFF
TGTGCCAGTAGTATTAGCGGGGGCCTAAACACCGGGGAGCTGTTTTTT
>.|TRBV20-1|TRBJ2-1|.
CSVTPWGEQFF
TGCAGTGTCACGCCCTGGGGTGAGCAGTTCTTC
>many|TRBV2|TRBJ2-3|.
CASRWGGAQDTQYF
TGTGCCAGCAGGTGGGGGGGGGCCCAAGATACGCAGTATTTT
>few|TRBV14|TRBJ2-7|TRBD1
CASSHLGTGGFHEQYF
TGTGCCAGCAGTCATTTAGGGACAGGCGGATTCCACGAGCAGTACTTC
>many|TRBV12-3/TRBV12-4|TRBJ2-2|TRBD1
CASKGTGPNTGELFF
TGTGCCAGCAAAGGGACAGGACCGAACACCGGGGAGCTGTTTTTT
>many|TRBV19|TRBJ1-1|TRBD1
CASNWITGGLGGTEAFF
TGTGCCAGTAATTGGATAACAGGGGGTCTGGGAGGCACTGAAGCTTTCTTT
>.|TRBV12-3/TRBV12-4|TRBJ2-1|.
CASRRNSYNEQFF
TGTGCCAGCCGGCGGAACTCCTACAATGAGCAGTTCTTC
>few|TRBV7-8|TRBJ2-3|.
CASSPPRGIEYF
TGTGCCAGCAGCCCCCCCCGGGGGATAGAGTATTTT
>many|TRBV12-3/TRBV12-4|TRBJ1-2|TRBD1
CASRSGTDRNYGYTF
TGTGCCAGCAGATCTGGGACAGATAGAAACTATGGCTACACCTTC
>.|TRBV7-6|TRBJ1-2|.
CASSPLMTAPTYDGYTF
TGTGCCAGCAGCCCCCTTATGACAGCACCCACGTACGATGGCTACACCTTC
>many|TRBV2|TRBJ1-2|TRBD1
CASSELTGNYGYTF
TGTGCCAGCAGTGAACTGACAGGGAACTATGGCTACACCTTC
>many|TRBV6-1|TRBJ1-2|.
CASSEDRVFSYGYTF
TGTGCCAGCAGTGAAGACAGGGTCTTTTCCTATGGCTACACCTTC
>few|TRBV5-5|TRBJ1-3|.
CASSLSRGTSGNTIYF
TGTGCCAGCAGCTTATCGCGGGGAACCTCTGGAAACACCATATATTTT
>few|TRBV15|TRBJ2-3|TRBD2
CATSRISGLHITDTQYF
TGTGCCACCAGCAGAATTTCGGGACTACATATCACAGATACGCAGTATTTT